The 31 T cell receptor beta chains below all came from one sample that was sequenced in a study of blood T cell repertoires in COVID-19. Profiled with immunoSEQ multiplex PCR; TCRdb holds only in-frame clones, not every one. The sample consists of some 74,000 clones, roughly 76% of them appearing once. Material: peripheral blood. These receptors all come from a man between 65 and 85 years old with active or convalescent COVID-19.

The V gene is TRBV5-1, the J gene TRBJ2-7, with a weak D call TRBD2 (5 bases). Per germline, CDR1 SGHRS and CDR2 YFSETQ. This CDR3 has 17 residues. The V and J ends lost 0 bases and 7 bases respectively, with 23 bases between them. CDR3 nucleotide sequence: TGCGCCAGCAGCTTGGGGTCGTCGGACCTCTCACGGGGAGAGCAGTACTTC. It codes for CASSLGSSDLSRGEQYF.

The rearrangement links TRBV2 to TRBJ2-7; 8 positions agree with TRBD1. The CDR3 runs to 12 residues. The trim removed 11 bases at V and 1 base at J, leaving 4 bases unmatched. Germline values: CDR1 SNHLY, CDR2 FYNNEI. The CDR3 DNA follows: TGTGCCGGGGGACAGGAGTCCTACGAGCAGTACTTC. Its translation is CAGGQESYEQYF. Filled out from reference TRBV2 and TRBJ2-7, the complete variable domain reads EPEVTQTPSHQVTQMGQEVILRCVPISNHLYFYWYRQILGQKVEFLVSFYNNEISEKSEIFDDQFSVERPDGSNFTLKIRSTKLEDSAMYFCAGGQESYEQYFGPGTRLTVT.

The V and J genes are TRBV19 and TRBJ2-5, with D unclear. The CDR3 has 11 residues. The V end was cut by 3 bases, the J end by 5 bases, with 4 bases between. CDR1 and CDR2 from the germline V gene are LNHDA and SQIVND (reference sequence). The CDR3 sequence is CASSIRETQYF. In DNA, the CDR3 is TGTGCCAGTAGTATCAGGGAGACCCAGTACTTC.

This chain uses TRBV5-1 with TRBJ1-1; the match to TRBD1 covers 9 bases. Looked up from germline, CDR1 is SGHRS and CDR2 is YFSETQ. This CDR3 has 13 amino acids. V trimming: 4 bases; J trimming: 5 bases; junction bases outside the gene matches: 3. The CDR3 spells CASSGTGSTEAFF. CDR3 in DNA: TGCGCCAGCAGCGGGACAGGGTCGACTGAAGCTTTCTTT.

This chain joins TRBV28 and TRBJ1-2; D not resolved. V was pared by 6 bases and J by 2 bases, with 10 bases between. The CDR3 has 13 residues. Germline V lookup: CDR1 MDHEN, CDR2 SYDVKM. The CDR3 nucleotides are TGTGCCAGCAGCCCAGCTAGAAACTATGGCTACACCTTC. Its translation is CASSPARNYGYTF.

Of note for this clone: One end of the junction varies from germline; a read error may be responsible. The chain has TRBV6-5 and TRBJ1-6; 8 positions match TRBD1. The CDR3 has 15 residues. The V gene's germline CDR1 is MNHEY and CDR2 SVGAGI. In DNA form, the CDR3 reads TGTGCCAGCAGTGACTCGCAGGGGGCGGGTTCACCCCTCCACTTT. Protein sequence: CASSDSQGAGSPLHF.

The chain is built from TRBV28 and TRBJ1-2, with a weak D call TRBD1 (5 bases). Trimming left V 10 bases short and J 1 base short, with 7 bases between. CDR1 is MDHEN, CDR2 SYDVKM, per germline. The CDR3 runs to 11 residues. DNA of the CDR3: TGTGCCACCGACAGTAACTATGGCTACACCTTC. Its protein is CATDSNYGYTF.

This clone appeared once. The chain recombines TRBV6-5 with TRBJ1-1; 7 nucleotides match TRBD1. CDR3 length: 15 amino acids. J gave up 1 base and V 6 bases, and 8 bases lay outside the gene matches. Germline V gene data show CDR1 as MNHEY and CDR2 as SVGAGI. CDR3 amino acids: CASSPVRGRNTEAFF. The CDR3 coding sequence is TGTGCCAGCAGCCCGGTCAGGGGGAGGAACACTGAAGCTTTCTTT.

The J gene is TRBJ1-5, the V gene TRBV28; possibly TRBD1 for D (5 bases). Trimming cost V 7 bases and J 6 bases, with 13 bases left between them. CDR3 size: 13 residues. The germline V gene has CDR1 MDHEN and CDR2 SYDVKM. The CDR3 DNA is TGTGCCAGCAACCAAGACAGATTTCAGCCCCAGCATTTT. Its translation is CASNQDRFQPQHF.

The CDR3 sequence is CASRDLLAGELFF. CDR3 DNA: TGTGCCAGCAGGGACTTACTAGCCGGGGAGCTGTTTTTT. The chain is built from TRBV12-3 or TRBV12-4 and TRBJ2-2; D possibly corresponds to TRBD2 (5 bases). There are 13 residues in the CDR3. V lost 6 bases to trimming and J lost 6 bases, with 11 bases between them.

This clone was detected only once. The V and J genes are TRBV19 and TRBJ2-4, with D possibly being TRBD2 (7 bases). V was cut by 3 bases and J by 1 base, with 13 bases left in between. CDR1 and CDR2 from the germline V gene are LNHDA and SQIVND (reference sequence). The CDR3 consists of 16 residues. The CDR3 DNA is TGTGCCAGTAGTATCGGCAGGGGAGGGGCCAAAAACATTCAGTACTTC. Protein product: CASSIGRGGAKNIQYF.

This chain uses TRBV11-3 with TRBJ2-7, with D possibly matching TRBD1 (6 bases). V lost 6 bases and J lost 2, with 8 bases in between. The CDR3 sequence is 12 residues long. CDR1 SGHNT and CDR2 YENEEA come from the germline V gene. The CDR3 protein is CASSNRAYEQYF. CDR3 in DNA: TGTGCCAGCAGTAACAGGGCCTACGAGCAGTACTTC.

The V call is TRBV3-1 (or the pseudogene TRBV3-2), the J call TRBJ2-7; D possibly corresponds to TRBD2 (6 bases). Looked up from germline, CDR1 is LGHDT and CDR2 is YNNKEL (reference sequence). The length of the CDR3 is 13 residues. Trimming took off 5 bases at V and 7 bases at J, with 15 bases between the two ends. As DNA, the CDR3 is TGTGCCAGCAGCTGGGACTCCTCGGGGGAGCAGTACTTC. Encoded protein: CASSWDSSGEQYF.

This CDR3 reads CASSAAGASGNTIYF. The DNA of the CDR3 is TGTGCCAGCAGCGCCGCAGGGGCCTCTGGAAACACCATATATTTT. The genes are TRBV9 and TRBJ1-3; the D gene is possibly TRBD1 (6 bases). V dropped 3 bases and J dropped 0 bases, with 10 bases sitting between them. Per germline, CDR1 SGDLS and CDR2 YYNGEE. The CDR3 is made up of 15 amino acids.

The chain couples TRBV6-5 to TRBJ1-1, with D perhaps matching TRBD1 (5 bases). Germline-derived CDR1 and CDR2 are MNHEY and SVGAGI. The CDR3 contains 15 residues. The V gene lost 2 bases and the J gene lost 3 bases, with 13 bases spanning the gap. CDR3 sequence: CASSYDIGGDTEAFF. CDR3 coding DNA: TGTGCCAGCAGTTACGATATCGGGGGAGACACTGAAGCTTTCTTT.

V usage is TRBV7-6 and J usage is TRBJ2-7, with 7 bases that match TRBD1. This CDR3 has 13 amino acids. The germline gives CDR1 SGHVS, CDR2 FNYEAQ. Germline trimming cut 4 bases from V and 4 bases from J; bases unmatched to any gene: 4. CDR3 DNA sequence: TGTGCCAGCAGCTCCCGGACAGGTTACGAGCAGTACTTC. Its translation: CASSSRTGYEQYF. The full variable domain, in which reference TRBV7-6 and TRBJ2-7 provide the parts outside the CDR3, is GAGVSQSPRYKVTKRGQDVALRCDPISGHVSLYWYRQALGQGPEFLTYFNYEAQQDKSGLPNDRFSAERPEGSISTLTIQRTEQRDSAMYRCASSSRTGYEQYFGPGTRLTVT.

This clone was counted between two and nine times. The chain combines TRBV5-1 with TRBJ1-2; D might be TRBD1 (5 bases). The germline V and J ends were trimmed by 4 bases and 7 bases, with 20 bases remaining between them. CDR1 and CDR2 (germline): SGHRS, YFSETQ. The CDR3 spans 15 residues. The CDR3 nucleotides are TGCGCCAGCAGCCCCTCGACAGCCCTGGGCGGTGGCTACACCTTC. Translating gives CASSPSTALGGGYTF.

This sequence joins TRBV28 and TRBJ1-5; possible D gene TRBD1, 5 bases. Germline CDR1 and CDR2: MDHEN and SYDVKM. V shed 3 bases and J shed 1 base, with 13 bases lying between them. CDR3 length equals 16 residues. Here the CDR3 reads CASSFSPGMSNQPQHF. DNA of the CDR3: TGTGCCAGCAGTTTCTCGCCAGGGATGAGCAATCAGCCCCAGCATTTT.

The chain combines TRBV7-9 with TRBJ2-1, with D hard to call. Trimming shortened V by 3 bases and J by 10 bases, and 10 bases separated the two germline ends. The germline V gene has CDR1 SEHNR and CDR2 FQNEAQ (reference sequence). CDR3 length: 12 amino acids. The CDR3 DNA reads as TGTGCCAGCAGCTTTTCTGAGACAGAGCAGTTCTTC. It codes for CASSFSETEQFF. Full variable domain (remainder filled in from reference TRBV7-9 and TRBJ2-1): DTGVSQNPRHKITKRGQNVTFRCDPISEHNRLYWYRQTLGQGPEFLTYFQNEAQLEKSRLLSDRFSAERPKGSFSTLEIQRTEQGDSAMYLCASSFSETEQFFGPGTRLTVL.

Only a few counts were recorded for this clone. This rearrangement joins TRBV7-3 to TRBJ2-1, with TRBD2 matching 10 bases. The germline gives CDR1 SGHTA, CDR2 FQGTGA. V trimming: 5 bases; J trimming: 9 bases; junction bases outside the gene matches: 13. The CDR3 has 16 residues. The CDR3 region has the DNA TGTGCCAGCAGCCCCACGGGAGCGGGGGGGCTAAGTGAGCAGTTCTTC. Its translation: CASSPTGAGGLSEQFF.

V and J are TRBV28 and TRBJ1-5; TRBD1 matches at 7 bases. Germline V gives CDR1 MDHEN, CDR2 SYDVKM. This CDR3 is 13 amino acids long. The V gene end was trimmed by 4 bases and the J gene end by 7 bases; junction bases not matched to a gene: 4. CDR3 in amino acids: CASSSQQGQPQHF. The DNA of the CDR3 is TGTGCCAGCAGTTCTCAACAGGGGCAGCCCCAGCATTTT.

J is TRBJ2-3 and V is TRBV6-5; a weak D match, TRBD1 (5 bases). This CDR3 spans 12 amino acids. CDR1 MNHEY and CDR2 SVGAGI come from the germline V gene. V was clipped by 6 bases and J by 4 bases, with 8 bases between them. The CDR3 spells CASSPGSDTQYF. The CDR3 DNA sequence: TGTGCCAGCAGCCCAGGGTCAGATACGCAGTATTTT.

The V and J genes are TRBV5-4 and TRBJ1-2, with D maybe TRBD1 (6 bases). The CDR3 runs 13 residues. Germline CDR1 and CDR2: SGHNT and YYREEE (reference sequence). Trimming cost V 0 bases and J 6 bases, with 9 bases left between them. Here the CDR3 reads CASSLAAGDGYTF. In nucleotides, the CDR3 is TGTGCCAGCAGCTTGGCGGCAGGGGATGGCTACACCTTC.

Only a few counts were recorded for this clone. The gene calls are TRBV2 and TRBJ2-7, with 8 nucleotides matching TRBD2. Trimming removed 8 bases from V and 4 bases from J; junction bases left unmatched: 1. The CDR3 contains 11 residues. CDR1 and CDR2 from the germline V gene are SNHLY and FYNNEI. CDR3 loop: CASQREYEQYF. In DNA form, the CDR3 reads TGTGCCAGCCAGCGGGAGTACGAGCAGTACTTC.

This chain uses TRBV21-1 with TRBJ2-2; TRBD2, the D gene given by the table, was not confirmed from the DNA. TRBV21-1 is reported as a pseudogene. The CDR3 extends over 19 amino acids. In DNA form, the CDR3 reads TGTGCCAGCAGCAAGCCGGGTCCCCGAAAAGAAGGAGCTCCCGGGGAGCTGTTTTTT. Translation gives CASSKPGPRKEGAPGELFF.

V usage is TRBV6-1 and J usage is TRBJ1-5; 7 bases are shared with TRBD1. With 3 bases clipped from V and 6 bases from J, the junction kept 8 bases outside the gene matches. This CDR3 region has 15 residues. Germline CDR1 MNHNS, CDR2 SASEGT. This CDR3 reads CASSDEGGAGQPQHF. In DNA, the CDR3 is TGTGCCAGCAGTGACGAAGGGGGCGCGGGTCAGCCCCAGCATTTT.

For the CDR3, the DNA is TGTGCCAGCAGCCAACTCCCCGGGACTCTCTACACAGATACGCAGTATTTT. The encoded protein is CASSQLPGTLYTDTQYF. The chain employs TRBV3-1 (or the pseudogene TRBV3-2) and TRBJ2-3, with D possibly matching TRBD2 (6 bases). V was shortened by 2 bases and J by 2 bases, with 17 bases between the two germline ends. This CDR3 contains 17 residues. CDR1 is LGHDT, CDR2 YNNKEL, per germline (reference sequence).

The V gene is TRBV4-2, the J gene TRBJ2-1; 12 bases align to TRBD2. The ends lost 0 bases at V and 7 bases at J; junction bases unmatched: 10. Germline values: CDR1 LGHNA, CDR2 YNFKEQ. The CDR3 loop spans 18 amino acids. This chain's CDR3 is CASSQDPASGGALNEQFF. The CDR3, as DNA: TGTGCCAGCAGCCAAGATCCGGCTAGCGGGGGGGCCTTGAATGAGCAGTTCTTC.

The chain couples TRBV4-2 to TRBJ2-2; 11 bases line up with TRBD2. The CDR3 is 16 residues long. J gave up 5 bases and V 1 base, and 3 bases lay outside the gene matches. The V gene's germline CDR1 is LGHNA and CDR2 YNFKEQ. The chain's CDR3 is CASSQVGTSGTGELFF. DNA for the CDR3: TGTGCCAGCAGCCAAGTAGGGACTAGCGGTACCGGGGAGCTGTTTTTT.

This clone was found once. The rearrangement links TRBV5-1 to TRBJ2-7; 7 bases match TRBD1. Germline V gene data show CDR1 as SGHRS and CDR2 as YFSETQ. Trimming took 5 bases from V and 3 from J; bases not matched to a gene: 8. The CDR3 totals 14 residues. The CDR3 nucleotides are TGCGCCAGCAGGCCTCCGGGACAGATCTACGAGCAGTACTTC. Translating gives CASRPPGQIYEQYF.

The chain links TRBV4-2 to TRBJ1-2; D is unclear. V was clipped by 4 bases and J by 3 bases, with 15 bases between them. Germline values: CDR1 LGHNA, CDR2 YNFKEQ. The CDR3 is 15 amino acids. CDR3: CASSLRREAYYGYTF. CDR3 DNA sequence: TGTGCCAGCAGCCTGCGTCGGGAAGCGTACTATGGCTACACCTTC.